This T cell receptor beta chain was recorded in a study of cytomegalovirus exposure and HLA in healthy donors. This CDR3 is built from 15 residues. The V end was cut by 2 bases, the J end by 7 bases, with 14 bases between. Germline CDR1 reads LGHNA; CDR2 reads YNFKEQ. The PCR ran on 60 Vbeta and 13 Jbeta primers. Some clones are missing from TCRdb's copy, which holds only in-frame ones; the method was immunoSEQ multiplex PCR. The sample holds roughly 130,000 clones; about 63% are singletons and the top ten take around 1.6%. The source material was PBMCs. V is TRBV4-2 and J is TRBJ2-2, with D possibly TRBD2 on 6 matching bases. This clonotype originated in a man aged 25-40 years in good health and CMV-seropositive. CDR3 in amino acids: CASSQTSVGGGELFF. CDR3 in DNA: TGTGCCAGCAGCCAAACATCCGTCGGGGGCGGGGAGCTGTTTTTT.